The 10 T cell receptor beta chains given below trace back to one sample, sequenced in a study of graft-versus-host responses after intestinal transplantation. No antigen has been assigned to these receptors. Measured with immunoSEQ multiplex PCR; TCRdb has only the in-frame clones, and not every one. The sample contains tens of thousands of clones, roughly nine tenths of which appear only once. This specimen consisted of unstimulated CD8+ T cells sorted from spleen or lymph node cells, obtained before intestinal transplant. The source of these receptors is a human donor who received an intestinal transplant.

The J gene is TRBJ1-5, the V gene TRBV7-2; D gene uncertain. The V end lost 2 bases, the J end lost 5 bases, and 10 bases lay between the germline ends. Germline values: CDR1 SGHTA, CDR2 FQGNSA. The CDR3 is 14 residues long. CDR3 DNA: TGTGCCAGCAGCTTATGGCCCTTGGATCAGCCCCAGCATTTT. Translated: CASSLWPLDQPQHF.

This clone showed up just once. The rearrangement uses TRBV6-5 and TRBJ1-2, with a weak D call TRBD1 (5 bases). CDR1 MNHEY and CDR2 SVGAGI come from the germline V gene. The V and J ends lost 1 base and 6 bases respectively, with 9 bases between them. The CDR3 totals 13 residues. The chain's CDR3 is CASSYWQGDGYTF. The DNA for the CDR3 is TGTGCCAGCAGTTACTGGCAGGGCGATGGCTACACCTTC.

This clone was counted between two and nine times. The chain has TRBV6-5 and TRBJ2-3; 7 positions match TRBD1. The CDR3 has 15 amino acids. The V and J ends lost 0 bases and 2 bases, in that order; junction bases with no gene match: 2. CDR1 and CDR2 from the germline V gene are MNHEY and SVGAGI. This chain's CDR3 is CASSYSDRPTDTQYF. The CDR3, as DNA: TGTGCCAGCAGTTACTCGGACAGGCCCACAGATACGCAGTATTTT.

The chain recombines TRBV27 with TRBJ2-7; 10 nucleotides agree with TRBD1. The CDR3 has 15 amino acids. V dropped 3 bases and J dropped 2; count of bases not matched to a gene: 4. The germline gives CDR1 MNHEY, CDR2 SMNVEV (reference sequence). The CDR3 nucleotides read TGTGCCAGCAGTTTTGGGGGGACAGGGGCCTACGAGCAGTACTTC. It encodes CASSFGGTGAYEQYF.

CDR3 region: CASSSGGGPNSPLHF. As DNA, the CDR3 is TGTGCCAGCAGCAGCGGGGGAGGTCCTAATTCACCCCTCCACTTT. The rearrangement uses TRBV7-2 and TRBJ1-6, with a possible D match to TRBD1 (5 bases). Trimming stripped 5 bases from V and 6 bases from J, with 14 bases between. Per the germline V gene, CDR1 is SGHTA and CDR2 is FQGNSA. The CDR3 consists of 15 residues.

The gene calls are TRBV7-9 and TRBJ2-7; D is perhaps TRBD2 (6 bases). The V end was cut by 5 bases, the J end by 2 bases, with 19 bases between. CDR1 is SEHNR and CDR2 is FQNEAQ in the germline V gene (reference sequence). The CDR3 runs to 16 residues. The CDR3 protein is CASSPLEGGVPYEQYF. The CDR3 DNA reads as TGTGCCAGCAGCCCCTTGGAGGGAGGAGTTCCCTACGAGCAGTACTTC.

The J gene is TRBJ2-7, the V gene TRBV2; 7 bases are a match to TRBD2. CDR3 length: 14 amino acids. From germline, CDR1 is SNHLY and CDR2 FYNNEI. V was pared by 3 bases and J by 4 bases, with 6 bases of the junction left unmatched. The CDR3 DNA sequence: TGTGCCAGCAGTGACGCGGGAGCGGATTACGAGCAGTACTTC. Translating it yields CASSDAGADYEQYF.

This sequence joins TRBV7-9 and TRBJ2-7; no reliable D call. The CDR3 loop spans 13 amino acids. V was pared by 5 bases and J by 3 bases, with 11 bases between. Germline loops: CDR1 SEHNR, CDR2 FQNEAQ (reference sequence). CDR3 amino acids: CASSPPGGYEQYF. CDR3 bases: TGTGCCAGCAGCCCCCCCGGCGGCTACGAGCAGTACTTC.

The genes are TRBV6-5 and TRBJ1-4; D not resolved. The germline CDR1 and CDR2 sequences are MNHEY and SVGAGI. The V gene lost 2 bases and the J gene lost 0 bases, with 7 bases spanning the gap. The CDR3 is 15 residues long. The CDR3 reads CASSYLAATNEKLFF. The CDR3 coding sequence is TGTGCCAGCAGTTACCTGGCAGCAACTAATGAAAAACTGTTTTTT.

The chain combines TRBV10-2 with TRBJ2-3; possible D gene TRBD2, 5 bases. This CDR3 region has 15 residues. The V and J ends lost 2 bases and 5 bases respectively, with 14 bases between them. Germline loops: CDR1 WSHSY, CDR2 SAAADI. The CDR3 is CASSETTVEGDTQYF. The CDR3 DNA follows: TGCGCCAGCAGTGAGACTACCGTTGAGGGAGATACGCAGTATTTT.